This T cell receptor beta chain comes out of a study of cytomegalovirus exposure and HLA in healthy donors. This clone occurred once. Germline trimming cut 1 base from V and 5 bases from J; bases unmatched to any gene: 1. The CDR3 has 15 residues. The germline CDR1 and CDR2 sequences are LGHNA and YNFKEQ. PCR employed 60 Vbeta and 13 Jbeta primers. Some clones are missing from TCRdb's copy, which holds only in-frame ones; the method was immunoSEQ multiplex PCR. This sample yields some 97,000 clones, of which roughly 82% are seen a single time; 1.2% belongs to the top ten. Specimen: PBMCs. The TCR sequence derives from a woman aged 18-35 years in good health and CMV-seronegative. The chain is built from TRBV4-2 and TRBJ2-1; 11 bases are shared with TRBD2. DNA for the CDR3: TGTGCCAGCAGCCAAGTGGGACTAGCGGACAATGAGCAGTTCTTC. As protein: CASSQVGLADNEQFF.